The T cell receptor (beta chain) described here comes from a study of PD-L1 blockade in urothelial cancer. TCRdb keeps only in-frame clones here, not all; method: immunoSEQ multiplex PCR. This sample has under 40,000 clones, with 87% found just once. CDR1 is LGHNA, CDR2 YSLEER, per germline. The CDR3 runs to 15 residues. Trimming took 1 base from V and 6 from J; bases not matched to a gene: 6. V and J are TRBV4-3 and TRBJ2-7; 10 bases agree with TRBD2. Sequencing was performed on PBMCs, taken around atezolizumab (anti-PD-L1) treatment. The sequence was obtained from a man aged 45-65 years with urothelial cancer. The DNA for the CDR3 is TGCGCCAGCAGCCAAGGGACTAGCGGAGCTCTCGAGCAGTACTTC. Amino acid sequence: CASSQGTSGALEQYF.